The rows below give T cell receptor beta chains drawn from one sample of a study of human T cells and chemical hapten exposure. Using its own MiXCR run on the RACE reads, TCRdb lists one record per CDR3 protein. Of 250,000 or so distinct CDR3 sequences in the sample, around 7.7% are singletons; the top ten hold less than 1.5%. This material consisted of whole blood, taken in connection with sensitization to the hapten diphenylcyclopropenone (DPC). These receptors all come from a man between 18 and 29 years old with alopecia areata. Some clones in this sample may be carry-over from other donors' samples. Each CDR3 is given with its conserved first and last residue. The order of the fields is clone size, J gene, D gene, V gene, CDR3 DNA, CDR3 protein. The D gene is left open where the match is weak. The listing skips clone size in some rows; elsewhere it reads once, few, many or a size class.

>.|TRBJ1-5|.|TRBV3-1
TGTGCCAGCAGCCAAGCGGGTAGCAATCAGCCCCAGCATTTT
CASSQAGSNQPQHF
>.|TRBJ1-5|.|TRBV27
TGTGCCAGCAGTTTTGTCCATAGCAATCAGCCCCAGCATTTT
CASSFVHSNQPQHF
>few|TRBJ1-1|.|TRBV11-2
TGTGCCAGCAGTCAATGGACGGAAATGAACACTGAAGCTTTCTTT
CASSQWTEMNTEAFF
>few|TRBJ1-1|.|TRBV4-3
TGCGCCAGCAGCCAAGTCTGGGGTACTGAAGCTTTCTTT
CASSQVWGTEAFF
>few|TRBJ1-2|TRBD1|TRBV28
TGTGCCAGCACCTCCTTTCGGACAGGGGCTGATGGCTACACCTTC
CASTSFRTGADGYTF
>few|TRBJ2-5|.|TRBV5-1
TGCGCCAGCAGCATTCAGTACGCTCAAGAGACCCAGTACTTC
CASSIQYAQETQYF
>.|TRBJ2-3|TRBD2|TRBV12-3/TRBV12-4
TGTGCGATCGGCCTAGCGGGGGTAGCGACAGATACGCAGTATTTT
CAIGLAGVATDTQYF
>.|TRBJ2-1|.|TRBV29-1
TGCAGCGTTCTATACCGCGACAATGAGCAGTTCTTC
CSVLYRDNEQFF
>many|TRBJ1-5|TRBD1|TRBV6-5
TGTGCCAGCAGGAAGGGACAGGGGAATCAGCCCCAGCATTTT
CASRKGQGNQPQHF
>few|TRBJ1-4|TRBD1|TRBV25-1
TGTGCCAGCAGTACAGGGGGAAATGAAAAACTGTTTTTT
CASSTGGNEKLFF
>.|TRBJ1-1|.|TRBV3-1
TGTGCCAGCAGCCAAGGGGTAATGAACACTGAAGCTTTCTTT
CASSQGVMNTEAFF
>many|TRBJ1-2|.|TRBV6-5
TGTGCCAGCAGTTACTCGGCAGGCATTAACTATGGCTACACCTTC
CASSYSAGINYGYTF
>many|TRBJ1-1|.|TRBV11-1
TGTGCCAGCAGCTTAGCGACTTGGGCGGCTCGGGCTGAAGCTTTCTTT
CASSLATWAARAEAFF
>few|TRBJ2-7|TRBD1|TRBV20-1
TGCAGTGCTAGAGGCCTGGGACAGGGGGCCTACGAGCAGTACTTC
CSARGLGQGAYEQYF
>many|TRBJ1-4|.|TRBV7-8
TGTGCCAGCAGCTTTGGCCTGTCAGGGTATGAAAAACTGTTTTTT
CASSFGLSGYEKLFF
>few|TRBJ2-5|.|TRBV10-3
TGTGCCATCAGTGAGGTACACGGGACCCAGTACTTC
CAISEVHGTQYF
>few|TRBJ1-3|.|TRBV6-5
TGTGCCAGCAGGAACCTGGGACAAAGCTCTGGAAACACCATATATTTT
CASRNLGQSSGNTIYF
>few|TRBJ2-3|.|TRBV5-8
TGTGCCAGCAGCTTGGGGGACGACACAGATACGCAGTATTTT
CASSLGDDTDTQYF
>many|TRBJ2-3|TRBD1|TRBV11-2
TGTGCCAGCAGCTCGGACAGGAAGTACACAGATACGCAGTATTTT
CASSSDRKYTDTQYF
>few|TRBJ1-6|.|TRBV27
TGTGCCAGCAGTTTCCAGGGAAATAATTCACCCCTCCACTTT
CASSFQGNNSPLHF
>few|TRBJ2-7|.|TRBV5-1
TGCGCCAGCAGCCCTGGGATCCCGGCTGGGGAGCAGTACTTC
CASSPGIPAGEQYF
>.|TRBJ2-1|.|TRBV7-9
TGTGCCAGCAGCCCTTCCAGGGCAGGCCAGTTCTTC
CASSPSRAGQFF
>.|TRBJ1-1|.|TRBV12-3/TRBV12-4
TGTGCCAGCACCTCGACGGAGAACACTGAAGCTTTCTTT
CASTSTENTEAFF
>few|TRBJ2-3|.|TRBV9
TGTGCCAGCAGCGTCGACACCACAGATACGCAGTATTTT
CASSVDTTDTQYF
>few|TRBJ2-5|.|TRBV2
TGTGCCAGGACCGGCACGGCTCAAGAGACCCAGTACTTC
CARTGTAQETQYF
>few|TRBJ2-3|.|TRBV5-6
TGTGCCAGCAGTTTGGAATCAGATACGCAGTATTTT
CASSLESDTQYF
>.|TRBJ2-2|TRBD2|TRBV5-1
TGCGCCAGCAGCCGGACGGGAGGGCTAGAGACCGGGGAGCTGTTTTTT
CASSRTGGLETGELFF
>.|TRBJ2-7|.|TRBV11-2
TGTGCCAGCAGCCCGCAAGTGGATGGGGTCGAGCAGTACTTC
CASSPQVDGVEQYF
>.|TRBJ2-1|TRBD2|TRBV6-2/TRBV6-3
TGTGCCAGCAGGAAGACTAGCGGCGGCAATGAGCAGTTCTTC
CASRKTSGGNEQFF
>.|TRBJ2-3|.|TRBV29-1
TGCAGCGAGGGAACAGATACGCAGTATTTT
CSEGTDTQYF
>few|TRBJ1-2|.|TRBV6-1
TGTGCCAGCCTACAAGGGGACCGTAGTTATGGCTACACCTTC
CASLQGDRSYGYTF
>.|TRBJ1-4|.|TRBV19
TGTGCCAGTAGATTTTCGGGGGGTGAAAAACTGTTTTTT
CASRFSGGEKLFF
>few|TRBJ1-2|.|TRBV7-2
TGTGCCAGCAGCTTAGTCTCTGGGGATCACGATGGCTACACCTTC
CASSLVSGDHDGYTF
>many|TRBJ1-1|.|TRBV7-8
TGTGCCAGCAGCTTGGGCCGGCGGCGGCTGAACACTGAAGCTTTCTTT
CASSLGRRRLNTEAFF
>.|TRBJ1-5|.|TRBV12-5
TGTGCTAGTGGACCAAATCAGCCCCAGCATTTT
CASGPNQPQHF
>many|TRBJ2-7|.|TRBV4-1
TGCGCCAGCAGCCAAGTGGGAAGGTACGAGCAGTACTTC
CASSQVGRYEQYF
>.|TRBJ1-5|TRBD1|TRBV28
TGTGCCAGCACATACAGGACAGGGGTCCTACTTAGCAATCAGCCCCAGCATTTT
CASTYRTGVLLSNQPQHF
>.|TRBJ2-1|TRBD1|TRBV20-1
TGCAGTGGCCTTTCCGGGACAGGGGGCAATGAGCAGTTCTTC
CSGLSGTGGNEQFF
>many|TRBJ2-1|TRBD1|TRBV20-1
TGCAGTGCTAGAGATTCGGCAGGGGGTAATGAGCAGTTCTTC
CSARDSAGGNEQFF
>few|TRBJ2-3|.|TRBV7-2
TGTGCCAGCAGCTTGGGCAGGGGGGCAGATACGCAGTATTTT
CASSLGRGADTQYF
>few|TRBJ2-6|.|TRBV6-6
TGTGCCAGCAGATTTCCGGGCTCTGGGGCCAACGTCCTGACTTTC
CASRFPGSGANVLTF
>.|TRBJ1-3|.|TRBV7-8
TGTGCCAGCAGCTTACAGGGTCGAAACACCATATATTTT
CASSLQGRNTIYF
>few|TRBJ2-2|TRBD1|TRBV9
TGTGCCAGCAAGCAACCGGGACAGGGAACCGGGGAGCTGTTTTTT
CASKQPGQGTGELFF
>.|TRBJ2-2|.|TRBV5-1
TGCGCCAGCAGCTTCCAGGGGCACAACACCGGGGAGCTGTTTTTT
CASSFQGHNTGELFF
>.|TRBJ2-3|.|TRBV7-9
TGTGCCAGCAGCCCGCCCCAGGAGACAGATACGCAGTATTTT
CASSPPQETDTQYF